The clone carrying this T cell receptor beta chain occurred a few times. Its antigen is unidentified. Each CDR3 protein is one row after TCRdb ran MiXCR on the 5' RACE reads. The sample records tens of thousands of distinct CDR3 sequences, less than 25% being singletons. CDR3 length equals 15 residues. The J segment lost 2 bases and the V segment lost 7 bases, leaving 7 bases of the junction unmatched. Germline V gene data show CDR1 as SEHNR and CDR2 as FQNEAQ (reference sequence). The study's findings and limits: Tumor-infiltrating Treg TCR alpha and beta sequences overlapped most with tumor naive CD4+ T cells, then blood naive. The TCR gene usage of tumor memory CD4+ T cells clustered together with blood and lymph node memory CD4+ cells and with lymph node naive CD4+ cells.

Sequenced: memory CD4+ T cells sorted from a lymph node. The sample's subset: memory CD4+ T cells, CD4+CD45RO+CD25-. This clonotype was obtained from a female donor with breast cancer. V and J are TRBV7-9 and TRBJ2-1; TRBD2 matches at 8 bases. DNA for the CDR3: TGTGCCAGCACGGGGGGGCAGGACACCTACAATGAGCAGTTCTTC. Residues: CASTGGQDTYNEQFF.